What follows are 6 T cell receptor beta chains derived from one specimen sequenced in a study of response to subunit inactivated influenza vaccine. Using its own MiXCR run on the RT-PCR reads, TCRdb lists one record per CDR3 protein. The profile shows about 830,000 distinct CDR3 sequences, roughly 18% of them singletons. The input for sequencing was PBMCs from blood, taken more than 4 days after vaccination. These TCRs come from a man in his fifties or sixties who received an inactivated influenza vaccine.

This clonotype showed up just a few times. The CDR3 region has the DNA TGTGCCAGCAGCTTCCCAACAGGGGGACTAGCGGTTTCGAGCTCCTACAATGAGCAGTTCTTC. This gives the protein CASSFPTGGLAVSSSYNEQFF. This chain connects TRBV11-1 to TRBJ2-1; 11 positions agree with TRBD2. J was trimmed by 0 bases and V by 3 bases; bases with no gene match: 16. This CDR3 comprises 21 residues. The germline gives CDR1 SGHAT, CDR2 FQDESV (reference sequence).

This rearrangement joins TRBV20-1 to TRBJ2-7; TRBD1 aligns across 7 bases. Germline assignment: CDR1 DFQATT and CDR2 SNEGSKA (reference sequence). This CDR3 comprises 13 residues. V dropped 5 bases and J dropped 3; count of bases not matched to a gene: 7. CDR3 residues: CSAQRTGVYEQYF. The CDR3 nucleotides are TGCAGTGCTCAGAGAACAGGGGTCTACGAGCAGTACTTC.

This clonotype has only a few counts. The rearrangement joins TRBV5-1 to TRBJ2-5; TRBD2 matches 16 bases. Trimming removed 4 bases from V and 2 bases from J; junction bases left unmatched: 5. Per germline, CDR1 SGHRS and CDR2 YFSETQ. This CDR3 comprises 17 residues. In DNA, the CDR3 is TGCGCCAGCAGCCCGGGACTAGCGGGAGGGCTTCAAGAGACCCAGTACTTC. Translation: CASSPGLAGGLQETQYF.

The V and J genes are TRBV12-5 and TRBJ2-5, with D hard to call. Deletions cut 2 bases from V and 9 bases from J, with 10 bases between. Germline assignment: CDR1 LGHNT and CDR2 FRNRAP. The CDR3 has 12 residues. In nucleotides, the CDR3 is TGTGCTAGTGGTTTGACTGATTCGGCCCAGTACTTC. This encodes CASGLTDSAQYF.

The gene calls are TRBV27 and TRBJ1-1, with D perhaps matching TRBD1 (6 bases). The V and J ends lost 6 bases and 4 bases respectively, with 21 bases between them. Germline loops: CDR1 MNHEY, CDR2 SMNVEV (reference sequence). There are 16 residues in the CDR3. This chain's CDR3 is CASRATGWGGGTEAFF. CDR3 coding DNA: TGTGCCAGCAGGGCAACTGGATGGGGAGGGGGCACTGAAGCTTTCTTT.

V is TRBV21-1 and J is TRBJ2-1; the table's D call of TRBD2 was not tested on the DNA. TRBV21-1 is assigned pseudogene status. The CDR3 is made up of 19 amino acids. CDR3 protein: CASSKALERLPPSYNEQFF. The CDR3 nucleotides read TGTGCCAGCAGCAAAGCGCTCGAGCGACTCCCACCCTCCTACAATGAGCAGTTCTTC.